This record concerns one TCR beta chain sequence. In germline, CDR1 is MDHEN, CDR2 SYDVKM. There are 14 residues in the CDR3. After removal of 6 bases from V and 4 bases from J, the junction contained 7 bases not matched to a gene. The data belong to a study of blood T cell repertoires in COVID-19. In the authors' methods: Amplification of reference gene primers was used by the study to estimate nucleated cell counts. Assay: immunoSEQ multiplex PCR; the TCRdb copy retains only in-frame clones and omits some. V and J calls and clone size come straight from that table; D and trimming were deduced from the DNA. Of 300,000 to 450,000 clones listed, approximately 88% are singletons.

The chain carries TRBV28 and TRBJ2-3, with 7 bases identical to TRBD1. The clonotype comes from a woman aged 30 to 39 with COVID-19, enrolled during active disease. Sample: peripheral blood. CDR3: CASSMTGLPDTQYF. The CDR3 region has the DNA TGTGCCAGCAGCATGACAGGGCTGCCAGATACGCAGTATTTT.